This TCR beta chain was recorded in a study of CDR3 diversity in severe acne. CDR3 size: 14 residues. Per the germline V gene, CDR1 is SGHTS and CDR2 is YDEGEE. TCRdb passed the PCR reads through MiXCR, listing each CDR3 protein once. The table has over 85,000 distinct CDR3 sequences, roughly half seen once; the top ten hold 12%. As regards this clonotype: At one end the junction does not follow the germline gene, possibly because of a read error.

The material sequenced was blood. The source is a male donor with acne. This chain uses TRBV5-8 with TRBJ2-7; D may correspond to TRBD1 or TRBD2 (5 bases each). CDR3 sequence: CTSSLPPWDRERYF. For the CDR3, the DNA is TGTACCAGCAGCTTGCCACCATGGGACCGCGAGCGGTACTTC.